These 16 T cell receptor beta chains were sequenced from one sample in a study of cytomegalovirus exposure and HLA in healthy donors. It was with 60 Vbeta and 13 Jbeta primers that the PCR ran. Sequenced by immunoSEQ multiplex PCR; TCRdb stores in-frame clones only, minus some. The sample gives about 94,000 clones, about 7.6% of which show up once; 2.3% is in the top ten. Sample: PBMCs. Source of these receptors: a man aged 50 to 59 in good health and CMV-seronegative.

There are a few counts of this clone. This chain uses TRBV27 with TRBJ1-2; the D is unclear. The CDR3 covers 15 residues. Germline lookup yields CDR1 MNHEY and CDR2 SMNVEV (reference sequence). V lost 5 bases, J lost 6 bases, and 19 bases lay in between. The CDR3 loop reads CASSRDNNPLNGYTF. The CDR3 region has the DNA TGTGCCAGCAGTCGAGACAATAACCCCCTCAATGGCTACACCTTC.

V gene TRBV7-6 combines with J gene TRBJ2-5, with TRBD1 as a possible D gene (6 bases). Trimming stripped 7 bases from V and 1 base from J, with 10 bases between. The germline V gene encodes CDR1 SGHVS and CDR2 FNYEAQ. There are 13 residues in the CDR3. The CDR3 sequence is CASNQGPQETQYF. In nucleotides, the CDR3 is TGTGCCAGCAACCAGGGGCCCCAAGAGACCCAGTACTTC.

This clone was picked up a small number of times. This chain uses TRBV7-2 with TRBJ2-1, with 13 bases lining up with TRBD2. Germline V gives CDR1 SGHTA, CDR2 FQGNSA. V lost 4 bases to trimming and J lost 6 bases; unmatched junction nucleotides: 3. This CDR3 comprises 15 residues. The CDR3 region is CASSYTSGRANEQFF. In DNA form, the CDR3 reads TGTGCCAGCAGCTACACTAGCGGGAGGGCCAATGAGCAGTTCTTC.

This clone was seen a handful of times. J is TRBJ1-1 and V is TRBV29-1; D is possibly TRBD1 (6 bases). Per the germline V gene, CDR1 is SQVTM and CDR2 is ANQGSEA. This CDR3 contains 13 residues. V lost 3 bases, J lost 5 bases, and 13 bases lay in between. CDR3 amino acids: CSVEAGATTEAFF. The CDR3 bases are TGCAGCGTTGAGGCAGGGGCGACTACTGAAGCTTTCTTT.

V and J are TRBV19 and TRBJ2-7; tentative D call: TRBD1 (5 bases). The ends were cut back, 6 bases at V and 4 bases at J, with 13 bases in the middle. The germline V gene has CDR1 LNHDA and CDR2 SQIVND (reference sequence). The CDR3 runs 13 residues. The CDR3 nucleotides read TGTGCCAGTAGAGATCCCCAGGGATACGAGCAGTACTTC. Amino acid sequence: CASRDPQGYEQYF.

The chain combines TRBV28 with TRBJ1-5; a weak D match, TRBD1 (6 bases). Germline CDR1 and CDR2: MDHEN and SYDVKM. Trimming removed 1 base at V and 3 bases at J, with 19 bases between. The CDR3 loop spans 18 amino acids. CDR3 nucleotides: TGTGCCAGCAGTTTATTAAAACGCAGGACAGTACCCAATCAGCCCCAGCATTTT. Translated, it gives CASSLLKRRTVPNQPQHF.

The table lists this clone with a few counts. V usage is TRBV4-2 and J usage is TRBJ2-1; TRBD2 agrees at 7 bases. CDR1 is LGHNA and CDR2 is YNFKEQ in the germline V gene. The V gene end was trimmed by 1 base and the J gene end by 9 bases; junction bases not matched to a gene: 0. The CDR3 loop spans 12 amino acids. The DNA of the CDR3 is TGTGCCAGCAGCCAAGGGGGGGGTGAGCAGTTCTTC. This encodes CASSQGGGEQFF.

The V call is TRBV28, the J call TRBJ1-5; D is perhaps TRBD1 (6 bases). CDR1 and CDR2 (germline): MDHEN, SYDVKM. Trimming left V 5 bases short and J 7 bases short, with 9 bases between. There are 12 residues in the CDR3. CDR3 nucleotides: TGTGCCAGCAGTACAGGGAGCCAGCCCCAGCATTTT. Translation: CASSTGSQPQHF.

This clone was observed a handful of times. V and J are TRBV5-6 and TRBJ2-1, with 9 nucleotides matching TRBD1. V dropped 1 base and J dropped 3; count of bases not matched to a gene: 2. Per the germline V gene, CDR1 is SGHDT and CDR2 is YYEEEE. The CDR3 runs 15 residues. CDR3 sequence: CASSLWTGDYNEQFF. CDR3 DNA sequence: TGTGCCAGCAGCTTGTGGACAGGGGACTACAATGAGCAGTTCTTC.

This clone has a handful of counts. The V call is TRBV10-3, the J call TRBJ2-5; D is ambiguous. The last part of the DNA fits TRBJ2-7 better; the J call may be wrong. The CDR3 is made up of 12 amino acids. Germline CDR1 ENHRY, CDR2 SYGVKD. DNA for the CDR3: TGTGCCATCAGTGAGTCTACTTACGAGCAGTACTTC. This gives the protein CAISESTYEQYF.

The V and J genes are TRBV6-5 and TRBJ2-5, with 9 bases that match TRBD1. This CDR3 has 14 residues. The junction had 6 bases not matched to a gene; V was cut back by 5 bases and J by 5 bases. Germline V gene lookup returns CDR1 MNHEY and CDR2 SVGAGI. The CDR3 loop reads CASSRGQGTETQYF. The DNA of the CDR3 is TGTGCCAGCAGTAGAGGACAGGGGACGGAGACCCAGTACTTC.

This clone has just a few counts. The chain combines TRBV5-1 with TRBJ1-1; D is perhaps TRBD1 (5 bases). This CDR3 is 13 amino acids long. From germline, CDR1 is SGHRS and CDR2 YFSETQ. V dropped 7 bases and J dropped 0 bases, with 10 bases sitting between them. CDR3 nucleotide sequence: TGCGCCAGCTACGACAGTATGAACACTGAAGCTTTCTTT. Its protein is CASYDSMNTEAFF. The entire variable domain, with the rest obtained from reference TRBV5-1 and TRBJ1-1, is as follows: KAGVTQTPRYLIKTRGQQVTLSCSPISGHRSVSWYQQTPGQGLQFLFEYFSETQRNKGNFPGRFSGRQFSNSRSEMNVSTLELGDSALYLCASYDSMNTEAFFGQGTRLTVV.

This clone showed up just a few times. V is TRBV20-1 and J is TRBJ1-2; 9 bases map to TRBD1. This CDR3 is built from 11 residues. V lost 8 bases to trimming and J lost 8 bases; unmatched junction nucleotides: 6. Germline values: CDR1 DFQATT, CDR2 SNEGSKA (reference sequence). In nucleotides, the CDR3 is TGCAGTTTGACAGGGGGTAAGGGCTACACCTTC. It encodes CSLTGGKGYTF.

There are a few counts of this clone. This chain connects TRBV4-2 to TRBJ1-1; tentatively, D is TRBD1 (6 bases). Germline loops: CDR1 LGHNA, CDR2 YNFKEQ. Trimming took off 2 bases at V and 0 bases at J, with 19 bases between the two ends. The CDR3 is 18 amino acids. The CDR3 DNA follows: TGTGCCAGCAGCCAAAGGGGACCAGGGGAGACCATGAACACTGAAGCTTTCTTT. Its protein is CASSQRGPGETMNTEAFF.

This chain connects TRBV27 to TRBJ1-3; D is undetermined. The CDR3 consists of 16 residues. Per the germline V gene, CDR1 is MNHEY and CDR2 is SMNVEV (reference sequence). Trimming left V 5 bases short and J 3 bases short, with 17 bases between. The CDR3 is CASSQREQFVGNTIYF. DNA of the CDR3: TGTGCCAGCAGTCAACGGGAGCAGTTTGTTGGAAACACCATATATTTT.

This clone was seen a few times. This sequence joins TRBV29-1 and TRBJ1-4; D not resolved. Germline-derived CDR1 and CDR2 are SQVTM and ANQGSEA. This CDR3 is built from 14 residues. Trimming stripped 3 bases from V and 2 bases from J, with 10 bases between. The chain's CDR3 is CSVEGTGTNEKLFF. In DNA form, the CDR3 reads TGCAGCGTTGAGGGAACGGGGACTAATGAAAAACTGTTTTTT.